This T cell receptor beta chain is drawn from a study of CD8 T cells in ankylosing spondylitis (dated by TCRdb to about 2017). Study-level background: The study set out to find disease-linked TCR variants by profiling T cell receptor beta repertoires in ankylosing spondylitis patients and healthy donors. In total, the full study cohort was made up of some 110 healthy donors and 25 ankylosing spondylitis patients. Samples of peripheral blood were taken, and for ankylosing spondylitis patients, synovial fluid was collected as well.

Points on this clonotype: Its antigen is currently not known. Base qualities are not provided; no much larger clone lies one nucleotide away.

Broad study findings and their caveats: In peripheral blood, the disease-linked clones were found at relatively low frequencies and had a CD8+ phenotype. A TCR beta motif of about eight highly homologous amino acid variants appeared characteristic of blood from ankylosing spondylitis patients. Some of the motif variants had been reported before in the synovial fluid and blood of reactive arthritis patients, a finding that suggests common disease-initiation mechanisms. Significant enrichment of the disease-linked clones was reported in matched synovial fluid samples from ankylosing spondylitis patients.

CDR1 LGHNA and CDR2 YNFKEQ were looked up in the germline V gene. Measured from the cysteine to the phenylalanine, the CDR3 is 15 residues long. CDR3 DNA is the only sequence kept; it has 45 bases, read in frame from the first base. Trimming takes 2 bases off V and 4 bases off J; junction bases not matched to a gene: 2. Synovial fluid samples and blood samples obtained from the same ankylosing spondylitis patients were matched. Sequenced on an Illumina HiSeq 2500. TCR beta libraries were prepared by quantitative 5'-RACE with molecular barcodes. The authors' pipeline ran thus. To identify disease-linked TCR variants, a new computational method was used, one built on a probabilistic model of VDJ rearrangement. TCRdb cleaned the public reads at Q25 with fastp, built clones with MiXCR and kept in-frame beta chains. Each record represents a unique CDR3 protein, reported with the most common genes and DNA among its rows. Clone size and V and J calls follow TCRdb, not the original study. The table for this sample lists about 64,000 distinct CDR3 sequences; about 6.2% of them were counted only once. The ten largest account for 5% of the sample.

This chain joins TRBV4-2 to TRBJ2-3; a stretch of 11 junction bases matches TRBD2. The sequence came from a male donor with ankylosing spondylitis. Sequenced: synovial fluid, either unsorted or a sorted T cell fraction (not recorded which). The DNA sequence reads TGTGCCAGCAGCCAAACTAGCGGGAGTGCAGATACGCAGTATTTT. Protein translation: CASSQTSGSADTQYF.